A single sample gave rise to the 15 T cell receptor beta chains below, sequenced in a study of control samples from healthy donors and cancer patients. Data came from immunoSEQ multiplex PCR; TCRdb stores just in-frame clones and leaves some out. Of about 110,000 clones listed, approximately 80% are singletons. Sequencing was carried out using blood. The receptor set was obtained from a young man in good health.

The CDR3 DNA reads as TGTGCCAGCAGCACACGAGATATAGAAGGGACCCAGTACTTC. Translated: CASSTRDIEGTQYF. V usage is TRBV9 and J usage is TRBJ2-5; D call uncertain. CDR3 length: 14 residues. Trimming removed 4 bases from V and 7 bases from J, with 17 bases in between. Germline CDR1 reads SGDLS; CDR2 reads YYNGEE.

The V and J genes are TRBV7-2 and TRBJ1-3; D unclear. This CDR3 is built from 15 residues. The germline V and J ends were trimmed by 4 bases and 0 bases, with 10 bases remaining between them. Germline V gene sequence: CDR1 SGHTA, CDR2 FQGNSA. CDR3 DNA: TGTGCCAGCAGCTCTGGCCCGGCCTCTGGAAACACCATATATTTT. Amino acid sequence: CASSSGPASGNTIYF.

The genes are TRBV4-1 and TRBJ1-5; 8 bases fit TRBD1. Trimming took 0 bases from V and 0 from J; bases not matched to a gene: 7. The CDR3 length is 18 residues. The germline V gene encodes CDR1 MGHRA and CDR2 YSYEKL. CDR3 in amino acids: CASSQEGTGLFSNQPQHF. The CDR3, as DNA: TGCGCCAGCAGCCAAGAAGGGACAGGACTTTTTAGCAATCAGCCCCAGCATTTT.

The chain links TRBV18 to TRBJ1-2, with D possibly TRBD1 on 6 matching bases. This CDR3 comprises 14 residues. The V end lost 4 bases, the J end lost 6 bases, and 15 bases lay between the germline ends. The V gene's germline CDR1 is KGHSH and CDR2 LQKENI. The CDR3 coding sequence is TGTGCCAGCTCACAGTCTGCAGGACAGCATGGCTACACCTTC. Its translation is CASSQSAGQHGYTF. The variable domain in full, with the rest retrieved from reference TRBV18 and TRBJ1-2, is NAGVMQNPRHLVRRRGQEARLRCSPMKGHSHVYWYRQLPEEGLKFMVYLQKENIIDESGMPKERFSAEFPKEGPSILRIQQVVRGDSAAYFCASSQSAGQHGYTFGSGTRLTVV.

The genes are TRBV7-3 and TRBJ1-5, with 7 bases that match TRBD1. This CDR3 has 16 amino acids. J lost 3 bases, V lost 4 bases, and 9 bases had no gene match. The germline gives CDR1 SGHTA, CDR2 FQGTGA. CDR3 DNA sequence: TGTGCCAGCAGCTATAGTGAGACAGGGACCAATCAGCCCCAGCATTTT. As protein: CASSYSETGTNQPQHF.

The V gene is TRBV19, the J gene TRBJ2-1; perhaps D is TRBD1 or TRBD2 (5 bases each). Germline CDR1 and CDR2: LNHDA and SQIVND (reference sequence). Deletions cut 1 base from V and 4 bases from J, with 17 bases between. This CDR3 comprises 17 residues. The CDR3, as DNA: TGTGCCAGTAGTATAGGGGACCTCCCTACCTTATACAATGAGCAGTTCTTC. Translated, it gives CASSIGDLPTLYNEQFF. Filled out from reference TRBV19 and TRBJ2-1, the complete variable domain reads DGGITQSPKYLFRKEGQNVTLSCEQNLNHDAMYWYRQDPGQGLRLIYYSQIVNDFQKGDIAEGYSVSREKKESFPLTVTSAQKNPTAFYLCASSIGDLPTLYNEQFFGPGTRLTVL.

The chain recombines TRBV6-6 with TRBJ2-1; D is ambiguous. Germline lookup yields CDR1 MNHNY and CDR2 SVGAGI (reference sequence). Deletions cut 0 bases from V and 6 bases from J, with 6 bases between. CDR3 length: 13 residues. CDR3 loop: CASSYSAGNEQFF. The DNA for the CDR3 is TGTGCCAGCAGTTACTCGGCCGGCAATGAGCAGTTCTTC.

This clone was picked up one time. The J gene is TRBJ1-1, the V gene TRBV7-2, with 9 nucleotides matching TRBD1. In germline, CDR1 is SGHTA, CDR2 FQGNSA. J gave up 1 base and V 2 bases, and 11 bases lay outside the gene matches. The CDR3 contains 18 residues. CDR3 residues: CASSLFQGTGRSNTEAFF. In DNA form, the CDR3 reads TGTGCCAGCAGCTTATTTCAGGGGACAGGGAGATCGAACACTGAAGCTTTCTTT.

The chain joins TRBV5-6 to TRBJ2-5; 11 bases line up with TRBD1. Germline-derived CDR1 and CDR2 are SGHDT and YYEEEE. The CDR3 is 15 residues long. The ends lost 3 bases at V and 3 bases at J; junction bases unmatched: 4. The CDR3 DNA is TGTGCCAGCAGCTGGGACAGGGGGGTAAAAGAGACCCAGTACTTC. This translates into CASSWDRGVKETQYF.

The chain employs TRBV9 and TRBJ1-6; TRBD1 agrees at 7 bases. The germline V gene has CDR1 SGDLS and CDR2 YYNGEE. Germline trimming cut 0 bases from V and 6 bases from J; bases unmatched to any gene: 9. This CDR3 has 17 amino acids. CDR3 residues: CASSVGGPGTANSPLHF. DNA for the CDR3: TGTGCCAGCAGCGTAGGGGGCCCCGGGACAGCTAATTCACCCCTCCACTTT.

The chain joins TRBV11-2 to TRBJ2-1; D is ambiguous. The V end was cut by 1 base, the J end by 7 bases, with 11 bases between. CDR3 length: 14 residues. CDR1 SGHAT and CDR2 FQNNGV come from the germline V gene. The CDR3 sequence is CASSLGALGNEQFF. The DNA for the CDR3 is TGTGCCAGCAGCTTAGGGGCCCTGGGGAATGAGCAGTTCTTC. Filled out from reference TRBV11-2 and TRBJ2-1, the complete variable domain reads EAGVAQSPRYKIIEKRQSVAFWCNPISGHATLYWYQQILGQGPKLLIQFQNNGVVDDSQLPKDRFSAERLKGVDSTLKIQPAKLEDSAVYLCASSLGALGNEQFFGPGTRLTVL.

The rearrangement links TRBV12-2 to TRBJ1-4; TRBD1 is the table's D call and was not checked against the DNA. TRBV12-2 is a documented pseudogene. The CDR3 is made up of 17 amino acids. The CDR3 spells CASRTQSDRIGYQGLFF. The CDR3 nucleotides read TGTGCAAGTCGCACCCAGAGCGACAGGATAGGGTATCAAGGACTGTTTTTT.

The chain carries TRBV19 and TRBJ1-2; TRBD1 matches 8 bases. Trimming took 9 bases from V and 8 from J; bases not matched to a gene: 11. CDR1 LNHDA and CDR2 SQIVND come from the germline V gene (reference sequence). CDR3 length: 13 amino acids. This chain's CDR3 is CASRDRGMKGYTF. The CDR3 DNA reads TGTGCCAGCAGAGACAGGGGAATGAAGGGCTACACCTTC.

V usage is TRBV25-1 and J usage is TRBJ1-2; TRBD1 aligns across 7 bases. The CDR3 loop spans 14 amino acids. Trimming at V came to 3 bases and at J to 4 bases, leaving 5 bases not matched to a gene. Germline lookup yields CDR1 MGHDK and CDR2 SYGVNS. The CDR3 bases are TGTGCCAGCAGTGACACGGGGACAGCCTATGGCTACACCTTC. Translating gives CASSDTGTAYGYTF.

The chain combines TRBV7-9 with TRBJ2-3; 9 bases are a match to TRBD2. The CDR3 totals 17 residues. The J segment lost 6 bases and the V segment lost 0 bases, leaving 10 bases of the junction unmatched. Germline CDR1 is SEHNR and CDR2 is FQNEAQ (reference sequence). CDR3 in DNA: TGTGCCAGCAGCTTAGCCCTAGCGGGGTCTCTAGGGGATACGCAGTATTTT. This sequence encodes CASSLALAGSLGDTQYF.